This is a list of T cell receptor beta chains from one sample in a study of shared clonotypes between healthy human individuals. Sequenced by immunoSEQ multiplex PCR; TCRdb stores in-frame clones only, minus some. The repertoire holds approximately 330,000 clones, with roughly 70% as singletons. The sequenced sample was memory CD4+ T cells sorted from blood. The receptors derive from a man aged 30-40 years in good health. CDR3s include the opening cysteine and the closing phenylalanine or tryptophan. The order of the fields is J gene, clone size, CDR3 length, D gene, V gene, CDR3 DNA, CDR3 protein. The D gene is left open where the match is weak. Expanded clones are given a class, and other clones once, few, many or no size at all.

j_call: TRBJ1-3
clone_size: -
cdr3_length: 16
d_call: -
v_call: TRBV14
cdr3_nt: TGTGCCAGCAGCCATACCGACAAGGCTTGGGGAAACACCATATATTTT
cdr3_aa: CASSHTDKAWGNTIYF

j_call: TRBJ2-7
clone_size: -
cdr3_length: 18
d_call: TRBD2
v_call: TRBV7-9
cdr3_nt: TGTGCCAGCAGCTCCGTTAAGGGCAAGACTAGCGGCTCCTACGAGCAGTACTTC
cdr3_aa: CASSSVKGKTSGSYEQYF

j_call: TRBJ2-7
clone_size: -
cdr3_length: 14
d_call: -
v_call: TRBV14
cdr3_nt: TGTGCCAGCAGCCAAGATCTACAGTCCTACGAGCAGTACTTC
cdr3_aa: CASSQDLQSYEQYF

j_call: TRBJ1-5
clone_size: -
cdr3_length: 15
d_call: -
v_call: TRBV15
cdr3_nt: TGTGCCACCAGCAGAGATCCGGACCACTCACAGCCCCAGCATTTT
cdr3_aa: CATSRDPDHSQPQHF

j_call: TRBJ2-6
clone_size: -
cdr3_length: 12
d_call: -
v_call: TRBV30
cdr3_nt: TGTGCCTGGACCCTGGCAGGCAACGTCCTGACTTTC
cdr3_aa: CAWTLAGNVLTF

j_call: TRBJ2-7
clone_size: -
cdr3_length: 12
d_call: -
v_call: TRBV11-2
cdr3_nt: TGTGCCAGCAGGGGGAGGTCCTACGAGCAGTACTTC
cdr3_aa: CASRGRSYEQYF

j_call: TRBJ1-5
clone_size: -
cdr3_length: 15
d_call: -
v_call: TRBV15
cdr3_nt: TGTGCCACCAGCAGAGTCAGAGGGCTGTTCCAGCCCCAGCATTTT
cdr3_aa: CATSRVRGLFQPQHF

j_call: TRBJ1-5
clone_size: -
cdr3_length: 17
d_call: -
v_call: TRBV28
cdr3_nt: TGTGCCAGCACCTCGTTTATTTGGGACGAGACGAATCAGCCCCAGCATTTT
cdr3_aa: CASTSFIWDETNQPQHF

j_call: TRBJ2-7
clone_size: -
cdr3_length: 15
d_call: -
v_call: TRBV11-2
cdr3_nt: TGTGCCAGCAGCCCGCGACCGGACTCCTCCGACGAGCAGTACTTC
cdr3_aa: CASSPRPDSSDEQYF

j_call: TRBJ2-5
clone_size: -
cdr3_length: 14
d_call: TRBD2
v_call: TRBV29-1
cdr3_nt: TGCAGCGTTACCGGCGGTAGCGGGTGGGAGACCCAGTACTTC
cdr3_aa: CSVTGGSGWETQYF

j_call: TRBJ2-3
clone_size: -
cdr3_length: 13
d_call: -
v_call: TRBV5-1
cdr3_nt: TGCGCCAGCAGCTTGGGGCCCTTCGATACGCAGTATTTT
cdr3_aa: CASSLGPFDTQYF

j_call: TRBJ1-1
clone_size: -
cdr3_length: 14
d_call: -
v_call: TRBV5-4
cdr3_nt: TGTGCCAGCAGCTTTGCTCGACTGAACACTGAAGCTTTCTTT
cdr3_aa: CASSFARLNTEAFF

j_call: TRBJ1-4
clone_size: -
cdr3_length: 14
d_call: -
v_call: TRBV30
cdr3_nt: TGTGCCTGGAGTGGAGCGGGTGGTAATGAAAAACTGTTTTTT
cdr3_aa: CAWSGAGGNEKLFF

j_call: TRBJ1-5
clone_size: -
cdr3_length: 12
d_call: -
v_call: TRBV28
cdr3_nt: TGTGCTTCTTGGACAGTCAATCAGCCCCAGCATTTT
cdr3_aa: CASWTVNQPQHF

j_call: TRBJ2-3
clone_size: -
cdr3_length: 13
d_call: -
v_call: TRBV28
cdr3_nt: TGTGCCAGCAGTGGTGGGGGCGTGGATACGCAGTATTTT
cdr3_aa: CASSGGGVDTQYF

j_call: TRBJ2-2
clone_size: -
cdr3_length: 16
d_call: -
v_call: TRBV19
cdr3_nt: TGTGCCAGTAGTATTCCTTACGGGGGTGGCACCGGGGAGCTGTTTTTT
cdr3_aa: CASSIPYGGGTGELFF

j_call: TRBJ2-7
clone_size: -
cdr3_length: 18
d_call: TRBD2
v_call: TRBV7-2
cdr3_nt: TGTGCCAGCAGCTTAGTAAGGGGACTAGCGGGAGCCTCCTACGAGCAGTACTTC
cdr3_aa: CASSLVRGLAGASYEQYF

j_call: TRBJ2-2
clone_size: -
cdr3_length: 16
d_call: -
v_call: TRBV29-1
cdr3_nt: TGCAGCGTTTTGGGGTCGGTAGCGGCGAACACCGGGGAGCTGTTTTTT
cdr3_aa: CSVLGSVAANTGELFF

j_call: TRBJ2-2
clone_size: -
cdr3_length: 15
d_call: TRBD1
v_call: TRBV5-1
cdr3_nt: TGCGCCAGCAGCTTGGACAGGGGTACCACCGGGGAGCTGTTTTTT
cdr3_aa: CASSLDRGTTGELFF

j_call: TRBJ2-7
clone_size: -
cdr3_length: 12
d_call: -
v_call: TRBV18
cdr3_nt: TGTGCCAGCTCACCACAGGGGCGCGAGCAGTACTTC
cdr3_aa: CASSPQGREQYF

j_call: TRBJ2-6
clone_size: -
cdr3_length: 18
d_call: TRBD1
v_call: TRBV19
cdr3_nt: TGTGCCAGTAGTCAAAAAACGGGACAGGGGACTGGGGCCAACGTCCTGACTTTC
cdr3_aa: CASSQKTGQGTGANVLTF

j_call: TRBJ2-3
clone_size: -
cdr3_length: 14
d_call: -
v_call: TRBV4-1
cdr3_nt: TGCGCCAGCAGCCAAGAAGGAACGCAGGGAAGGCAGTATTTT
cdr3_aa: CASSQEGTQGRQYF

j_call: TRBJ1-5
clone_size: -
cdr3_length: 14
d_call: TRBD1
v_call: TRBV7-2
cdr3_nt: TGTGCCAGCAGCTTGGGGAACAGGGGTCAGCCCCAGCATTTT
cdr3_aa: CASSLGNRGQPQHF

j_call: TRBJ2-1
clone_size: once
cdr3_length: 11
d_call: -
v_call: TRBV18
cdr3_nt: TGTGCCAGCTCACGTGAGAGGGAGCAGTTCTTC
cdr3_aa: CASSREREQFF

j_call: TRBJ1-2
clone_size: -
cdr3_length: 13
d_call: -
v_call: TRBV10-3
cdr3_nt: TGTGCCATCAGTGGAGGAAAGACCTATGGCTACACCTTC
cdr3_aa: CAISGGKTYGYTF

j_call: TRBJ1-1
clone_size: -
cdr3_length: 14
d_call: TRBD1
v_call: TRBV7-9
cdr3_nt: TGTGCCAGCAGCTTAAACAGGGGACGAACTGAAGCTTTCTTT
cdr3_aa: CASSLNRGRTEAFF

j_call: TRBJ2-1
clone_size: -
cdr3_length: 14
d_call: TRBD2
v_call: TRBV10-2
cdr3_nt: TGCGCCAGCAGTGAATCGGGAGGGTTCAATGAGCAGTTCTTC
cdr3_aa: CASSESGGFNEQFF

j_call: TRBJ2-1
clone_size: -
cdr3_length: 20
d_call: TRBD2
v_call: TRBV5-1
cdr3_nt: TGCGCCAGCAAGTCTCATTCTCGGCGAACTAGCGGGAGGGCCCACAATGAGCAGTTCTTC
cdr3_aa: CASKSHSRRTSGRAHNEQFF

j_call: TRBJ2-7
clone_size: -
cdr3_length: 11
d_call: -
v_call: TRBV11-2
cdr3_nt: TGTGCCAGCAGCACCATTTACGAGCAGTACTTC
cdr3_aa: CASSTIYEQYF

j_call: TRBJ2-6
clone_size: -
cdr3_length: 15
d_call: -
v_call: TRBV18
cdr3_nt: TGTGCCAGCTCGCGAGGGCAGACTGGATGGGGCGTCCTGACTTTC
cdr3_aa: CASSRGQTGWGVLTF

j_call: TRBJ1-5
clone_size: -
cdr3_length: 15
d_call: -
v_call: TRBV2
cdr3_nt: TGTGCCAGCAGTGGTGAAGGGGGGGCGAATCAGCCCCAGCATTTT
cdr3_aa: CASSGEGGANQPQHF

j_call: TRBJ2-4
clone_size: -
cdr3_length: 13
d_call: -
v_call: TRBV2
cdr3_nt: TGTGCCAGTTACATACTAGCCAAAAACATTCAGTACTTC
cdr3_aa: CASYILAKNIQYF

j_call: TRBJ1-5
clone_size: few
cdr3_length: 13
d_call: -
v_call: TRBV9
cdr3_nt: TGTGCCAGCAGCGTAGACAATATACAGCCCCAGCATTTT
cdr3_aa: CASSVDNIQPQHF

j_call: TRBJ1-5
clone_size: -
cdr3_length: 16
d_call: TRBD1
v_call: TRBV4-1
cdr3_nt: TGCGCCAGCAGTCAGGTCCCGACAGGGAGCTCCCAGCCCCAGCATTTT
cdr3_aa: CASSQVPTGSSQPQHF

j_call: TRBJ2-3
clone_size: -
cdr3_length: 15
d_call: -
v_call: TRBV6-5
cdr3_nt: TGTGCCAGCAGTAATACCGGGACTAGCACAGATACGCAGTATTTT
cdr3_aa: CASSNTGTSTDTQYF

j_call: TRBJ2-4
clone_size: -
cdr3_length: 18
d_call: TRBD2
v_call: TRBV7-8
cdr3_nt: TGTGCCAGCAGCTTAGCCTTGTCTAGCGGGAGGCAAGAAAACATTCAGTACTTC
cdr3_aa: CASSLALSSGRQENIQYF

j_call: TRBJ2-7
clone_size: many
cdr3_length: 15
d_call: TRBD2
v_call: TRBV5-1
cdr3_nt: TGCGCCAGCAGCTTGGATACCGGGACTAGCTACGAGCAGTACTTC
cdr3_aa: CASSLDTGTSYEQYF

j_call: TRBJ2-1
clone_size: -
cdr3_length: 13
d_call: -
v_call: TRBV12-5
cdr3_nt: TGTGCTAGTGGTTTGGTAGATTACAATGAGCAGTTCTTC
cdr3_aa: CASGLVDYNEQFF

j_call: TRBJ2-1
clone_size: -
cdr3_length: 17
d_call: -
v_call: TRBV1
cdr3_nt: TGCACCAGCAGCCAAGAACGGCGGGAGGTTGCCTACAATGAGCAGTTCTTC
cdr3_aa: CTSSQERREVAYNEQFF

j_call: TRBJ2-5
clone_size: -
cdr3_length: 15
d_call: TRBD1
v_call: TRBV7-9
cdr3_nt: TGTGCCAGCGAAAAAACGACAGGGCGCGTAGGGACCCAGTACTTC
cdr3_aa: CASEKTTGRVGTQYF

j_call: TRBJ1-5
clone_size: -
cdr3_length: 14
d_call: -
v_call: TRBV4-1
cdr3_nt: TGCGCCAGCAGCCAAGCCTGGGGAGATCAGCCCCAGCATTTT
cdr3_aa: CASSQAWGDQPQHF

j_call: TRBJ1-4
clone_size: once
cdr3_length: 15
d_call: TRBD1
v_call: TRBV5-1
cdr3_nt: TGCGCCAGCAGCTTTTCCCAGGGGGGGCCTGAAAAACTGTTTTTT
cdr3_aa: CASSFSQGGPEKLFF

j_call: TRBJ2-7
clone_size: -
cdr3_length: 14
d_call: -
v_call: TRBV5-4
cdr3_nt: TGTGCCAGCAGCTTGCCGGGACGGACCTACGAGCAGTACTTC
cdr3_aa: CASSLPGRTYEQYF

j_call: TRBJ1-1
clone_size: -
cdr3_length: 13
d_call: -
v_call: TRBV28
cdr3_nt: TGTGCCAGCACCCTAGGGACGGCAGTCAGGTCTTTCTTT
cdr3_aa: CASTLGTAVRSFF

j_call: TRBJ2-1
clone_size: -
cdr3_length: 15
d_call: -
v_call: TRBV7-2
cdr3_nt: TGTGCCAGCAGCTCCGTAGCGAGCTCCTACAATGAGCAGTTCTTC
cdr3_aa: CASSSVASSYNEQFF

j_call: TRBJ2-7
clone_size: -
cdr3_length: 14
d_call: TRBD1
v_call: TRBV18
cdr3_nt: TGTGCCAGCTCACCCGCGGGACAGGGACACGAGCAGTACTTC
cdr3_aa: CASSPAGQGHEQYF

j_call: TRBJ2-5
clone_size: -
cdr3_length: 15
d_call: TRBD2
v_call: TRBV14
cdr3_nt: TGTGCCAGCAGCCGCGTTACACCGGGACTAAGCATACGGTACTTC
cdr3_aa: CASSRVTPGLSIRYF

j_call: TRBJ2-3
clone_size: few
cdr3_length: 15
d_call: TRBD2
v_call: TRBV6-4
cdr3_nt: TGTGCCAGCAGTCAGACTAGCGGTAGCACAGATACGCAGTATTTT
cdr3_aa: CASSQTSGSTDTQYF

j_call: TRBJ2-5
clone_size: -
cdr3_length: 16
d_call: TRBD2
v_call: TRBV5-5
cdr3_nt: TGTGCCAGCAGCAAAGGGACTAGCGGGTACCAAGAGACCCAGTACTTC
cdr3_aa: CASSKGTSGYQETQYF

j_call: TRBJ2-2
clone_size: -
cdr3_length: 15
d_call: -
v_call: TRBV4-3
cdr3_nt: TGCGCCAGCAGCCAAGATTTCCTAGCAATCGGGGAGCTGTTTTTT
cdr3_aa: CASSQDFLAIGELFF

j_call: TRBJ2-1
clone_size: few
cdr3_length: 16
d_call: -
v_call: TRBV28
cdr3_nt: TGTGCCAGCAGTTTAAGTTTCGGGGGACAGTACAATGAGCAGTTCTTC
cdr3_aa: CASSLSFGGQYNEQFF

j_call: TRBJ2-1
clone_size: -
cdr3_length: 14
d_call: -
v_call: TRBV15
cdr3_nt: TGTGCCACCGGAGTCAGGGTGGGGTCCAATGAGCAGTTCTTC
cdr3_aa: CATGVRVGSNEQFF

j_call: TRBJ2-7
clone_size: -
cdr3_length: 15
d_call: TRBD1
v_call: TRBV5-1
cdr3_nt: TGCGCCAGCAGCTTAGGACAGGGTCGGTGGTACGAGCAGTACTTC
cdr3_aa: CASSLGQGRWYEQYF

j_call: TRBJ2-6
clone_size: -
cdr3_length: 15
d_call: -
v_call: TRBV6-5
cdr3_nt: TGTGCCAGCAGTTACGGTTTTTCTGGGGCCAACGTCCTGACTTTC
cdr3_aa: CASSYGFSGANVLTF

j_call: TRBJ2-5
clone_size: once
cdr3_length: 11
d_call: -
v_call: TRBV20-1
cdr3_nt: TGCAGTGCCCGAGTGGGGGAGACCCAGTACTTC
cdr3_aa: CSARVGETQYF

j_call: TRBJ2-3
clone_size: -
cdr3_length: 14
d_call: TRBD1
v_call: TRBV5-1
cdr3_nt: TGCGCCAGCAGCTCTAGGACAGGTCCAGATACGCAGTATTTT
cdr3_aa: CASSSRTGPDTQYF

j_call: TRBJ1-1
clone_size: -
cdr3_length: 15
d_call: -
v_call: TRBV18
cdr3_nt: TGTGCCAGCTCACAAACCCGGAAGGAGGACACTGAAGCTTTCTTT
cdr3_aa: CASSQTRKEDTEAFF